This T cell receptor (beta chain) was captured by sequencing in a study of blood T cell repertoires in COVID-19. V lost 4 bases to trimming and J lost 2 bases, with 12 bases between them. Per the germline V gene, CDR1 is SNHLY and CDR2 is FYNNEI. There are 15 residues in the CDR3. Repertoires were generated with immunoSEQ multiplex PCR, while TCRdb's copy carries only in-frame clones and drops some. The sample includes approximately 63,000 clones, around 88% seen only once; the top ten take roughly 20%. Material: peripheral blood. The TCR originated in a woman aged 80 or older with active COVID-19. The chain uses TRBV2 and TRBJ1-5; TRBD1 is a possible D gene (5 bases). CDR3 sequence reads: CASSGGGFRNQPQHF. Written as DNA, the CDR3 is TGTGCCAGCAGTGGGGGGGGGTTCCGCAATCAGCCCCAGCATTTT.